This TCR beta chain appears in the sequencing data of a study of blood T cell repertoires in COVID-19. Trimming cost V 4 bases and J 1 base, with 14 bases left between them. Germline V lookup: CDR1 SGHTA, CDR2 FQGTGA. This CDR3 is built from 16 residues. Patients in Seattle were enrolled during active infection, then followed longitudinally. This table comes from immunoSEQ multiplex PCR, and its TCRdb copy is limited to in-frame clones, with some not included. The sample yields some 180,000 clones, roughly 79% seen once. This chain connects TRBV7-3 to TRBJ1-5, with D possibly being TRBD1 (5 bases). This clonotype was sampled from a woman aged 40 to 50 with COVID-19, enrolled during active disease. The specimen was peripheral blood. CDR3 bases: TGTGCCAGCAGCTATAATCAGGGTAAGAGCAATCAGCCCCAGCATTTT. Its protein product is CASSYNQGKSNQPQHF.